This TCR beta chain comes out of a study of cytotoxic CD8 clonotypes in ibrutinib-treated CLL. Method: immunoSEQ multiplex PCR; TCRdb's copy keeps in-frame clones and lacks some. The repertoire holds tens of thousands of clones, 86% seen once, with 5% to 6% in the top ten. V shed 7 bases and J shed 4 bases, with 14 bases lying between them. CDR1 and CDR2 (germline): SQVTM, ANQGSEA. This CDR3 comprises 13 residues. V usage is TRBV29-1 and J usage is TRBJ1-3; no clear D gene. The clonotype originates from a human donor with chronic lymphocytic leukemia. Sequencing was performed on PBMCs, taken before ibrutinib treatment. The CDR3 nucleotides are TGCAGCGCCAGGCGGCCGTCGGGAAACACCATATATTTT. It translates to CSARRPSGNTIYF.